The rows below give T cell receptor beta chains drawn from one sample of a study of PD-L1 blockade in urothelial cancer. Data came from immunoSEQ multiplex PCR; TCRdb stores just in-frame clones and leaves some out. The sample shows about 130,000 clones, roughly 86% of them seen only once. The specimen comprised PBMCs, sampled around atezolizumab (anti-PD-L1) treatment. These receptors all stem from a man aged 45-60 years with urothelial cancer. Both conserved end residues are part of each CDR3. Fields, in order: V gene, clone size, J gene, D gene, CDR3 DNA, CDR3 protein. D genes are given only for firm matches. Clone size appears in some rows only: once, few, many, or a class for an expanded clone.

V gene: TRBV6-1
clone size: once
J gene: TRBJ2-7
D gene: TRBD2
CDR3 DNA: TGTGCCAGCAGTGACGCGTCGGGAGGGCCTTACGAGCAGTACTTC
CDR3 protein: CASSDASGGPYEQYF

V gene: TRBV28
clone size: -
J gene: TRBJ1-3
D gene: -
CDR3 DNA: TGTGCCAGCAGGCCGCAGGGACACCTCTCTGGAAACACCATATATTTT
CDR3 protein: CASRPQGHLSGNTIYF

V gene: TRBV28
clone size: -
J gene: TRBJ1-4
D gene: -
CDR3 DNA: TGTGCCAGCATCACACGTCTTCAGGGGATAAATGAAAAACTGTTTTTT
CDR3 protein: CASITRLQGINEKLFF

V gene: TRBV30
clone size: -
J gene: TRBJ2-5
D gene: TRBD1
CDR3 DNA: TGTGCCTGGGGACAGGGGCGAGAGACCCAGTACTTC
CDR3 protein: CAWGQGRETQYF

V gene: TRBV7-9
clone size: -
J gene: TRBJ2-3
D gene: TRBD2
CDR3 DNA: TGTGCCAGCAGGACTAGCGGAACAGATACGCAGTATTTT
CDR3 protein: CASRTSGTDTQYF

V gene: TRBV10-3
clone size: -
J gene: TRBJ1-5
D gene: -
CDR3 DNA: TGTGCCATCGGACAGTCCCCCACTCAGCCCCAGCATTTT
CDR3 protein: CAIGQSPTQPQHF

V gene: TRBV9
clone size: -
J gene: TRBJ2-3
D gene: TRBD1
CDR3 DNA: TGTGCCAGCAGCGAAACGGGACAGGTTATCGCAGATACGCAGTATTTT
CDR3 protein: CASSETGQVIADTQYF

V gene: TRBV19
clone size: -
J gene: TRBJ1-5
D gene: -
CDR3 DNA: TGTGCCAGTAGTATATATGAGTATAGCAATCAGCCCCAGCATTTT
CDR3 protein: CASSIYEYSNQPQHF

V gene: TRBV7-9
clone size: -
J gene: TRBJ2-1
D gene: TRBD1
CDR3 DNA: TGTGCCAGCAGCTTTTTCGGACAGGGGCCCGGGACTCGACCGGCGGTCTTC
CDR3 protein: CASSFFGQGPGTRPAVF

V gene: TRBV27
clone size: -
J gene: TRBJ2-3
D gene: TRBD2
CDR3 DNA: TGTGCCAGCAGAACCGGGACTACTAGCACAGATACGCAGTATTTT
CDR3 protein: CASRTGTTSTDTQYF

V gene: TRBV29-1
clone size: -
J gene: TRBJ2-3
D gene: TRBD2
CDR3 DNA: TGCAGCGTAAAGCAGACTAGCGGGGGGGGCGCAGATACGCAGTATTTT
CDR3 protein: CSVKQTSGGGADTQYF

V gene: TRBV7-9
clone size: -
J gene: TRBJ2-5
D gene: -
CDR3 DNA: TGTGCCAGCACCCTCACCGCCTATCCGGCGGGCTCTTTCGGAGAGACCCAGTACTTC
CDR3 protein: CASTLTAYPAGSFGETQYF

V gene: TRBV14
clone size: -
J gene: TRBJ2-1
D gene: -
CDR3 DNA: TGTGCCAGCAGCCAAACCATCAGCTCCTACAATGAGCAGTTCTTC
CDR3 protein: CASSQTISSYNEQFF

V gene: TRBV6-1
clone size: -
J gene: TRBJ1-3
D gene: -
CDR3 DNA: TGTGCCAGCAGACGGACTGACTCTGGAAACACCATATATTTT
CDR3 protein: CASRRTDSGNTIYF

V gene: TRBV4-2
clone size: -
J gene: TRBJ2-7
D gene: -
CDR3 DNA: TGTGCCAGCAGCCAAGATCCGCGAGCCGAGTCCTACGAGCAGTACTTC
CDR3 protein: CASSQDPRAESYEQYF

V gene: TRBV28
clone size: -
J gene: TRBJ2-7
D gene: TRBD2
CDR3 DNA: TGTGCCAGCAGTTTCGGCGGGAGCTCCTACGAGCAGTACTTC
CDR3 protein: CASSFGGSSYEQYF

V gene: TRBV19
clone size: -
J gene: TRBJ1-4
D gene: TRBD1
CDR3 DNA: TGTGCCAGTAGATCTAGGGACAGGGTTTTTGAAAAACTGTTTTTT
CDR3 protein: CASRSRDRVFEKLFF

V gene: TRBV5-1
clone size: -
J gene: TRBJ1-4
D gene: TRBD1
CDR3 DNA: TGCGCCAGCAGCTTGGGAGGACAGGGGGCGAGTGGTGAAAAACTGTTTTTT
CDR3 protein: CASSLGGQGASGEKLFF

V gene: TRBV9
clone size: -
J gene: TRBJ2-3
D gene: TRBD2
CDR3 DNA: TGTGCCAGCAGCGTAGCCATAGCGGGAGATTCTACAGATACGCAGTATTTT
CDR3 protein: CASSVAIAGDSTDTQYF

V gene: TRBV10-3
clone size: -
J gene: TRBJ2-1
D gene: -
CDR3 DNA: TGTGCCATCAGTGAGTCTGGGAGCCAGGCGGACAATGAGCAGTTCTTC
CDR3 protein: CAISESGSQADNEQFF

V gene: TRBV9
clone size: -
J gene: TRBJ1-1
D gene: -
CDR3 DNA: TGTGCCAGCAGCGTAGGTATGGGCACAGAAGCTTTCTTT
CDR3 protein: CASSVGMGTEAFF

V gene: TRBV4-1
clone size: -
J gene: TRBJ1-5
D gene: -
CDR3 DNA: TGCGCCAGCAGCCAAGGCCGGGGGAGTGAGTTTAGCAATCAGCCCCAGCATTTT
CDR3 protein: CASSQGRGSEFSNQPQHF

V gene: TRBV19
clone size: -
J gene: TRBJ2-1
D gene: -
CDR3 DNA: TGTGCCAGTAGTATGGGCCAGACAGGCCTTTACCCCTACAATGAGCAGTTCTTC
CDR3 protein: CASSMGQTGLYPYNEQFF

V gene: TRBV5-1
clone size: -
J gene: TRBJ2-5
D gene: TRBD2
CDR3 DNA: TGCGCCAGCAGCTTGAACCCTAGCGGGAGTAAAGAGACCCAGTACTTC
CDR3 protein: CASSLNPSGSKETQYF

V gene: TRBV9
clone size: -
J gene: TRBJ1-1
D gene: TRBD1
CDR3 DNA: TGTGCCAGCAGCGTAGTTGGACAGGGTGACACTGAAGCTTTCTTT
CDR3 protein: CASSVVGQGDTEAFF

V gene: TRBV30
clone size: few
J gene: TRBJ2-4
D gene: -
CDR3 DNA: TGTGCCTGGGGGTCGGGGAGCATTCAGTACTTC
CDR3 protein: CAWGSGSIQYF

V gene: TRBV5-6
clone size: -
J gene: TRBJ2-1
D gene: TRBD2
CDR3 DNA: TGTGCCAGCAGCCGTAGGATCGGACTAGCGGGATTTGATGAGCAGTTCTTC
CDR3 protein: CASSRRIGLAGFDEQFF

V gene: TRBV6-6
clone size: -
J gene: TRBJ1-3
D gene: TRBD1
CDR3 DNA: TGTGCCAGCAGTTGGGGACAGGGGGCCTCTGGAAACACCATATATTTT
CDR3 protein: CASSWGQGASGNTIYF

V gene: TRBV6-5
clone size: -
J gene: TRBJ1-5
D gene: TRBD1
CDR3 DNA: TGTGCCAGCAAAGACAGGGGGCTTAGCAATCAGCCCCAGCATTTT
CDR3 protein: CASKDRGLSNQPQHF

V gene: TRBV19
clone size: -
J gene: TRBJ2-5
D gene: TRBD2
CDR3 DNA: TGTGCCAGTAGGCCAGCGGGAAGCGGGACCCAGTACTTC
CDR3 protein: CASRPAGSGTQYF

V gene: TRBV11-1
clone size: -
J gene: TRBJ2-1
D gene: -
CDR3 DNA: TGTGCCAGCAGCTCCCTAGGGCAGGGCTCCTACAATGAGCAGTTCTTC
CDR3 protein: CASSSLGQGSYNEQFF

V gene: TRBV7-8
clone size: -
J gene: TRBJ2-3
D gene: TRBD2
CDR3 DNA: TGTGCCAGCAGCTTAGCGTCTAGCGGTAGCACAGATACGCAGTATTTT
CDR3 protein: CASSLASSGSTDTQYF

V gene: TRBV5-1
clone size: -
J gene: TRBJ2-1
D gene: TRBD2
CDR3 DNA: TGCGCCAGCAGCTTGGTCCCACTAGCGGGAGCTCAAAATGAGCAGTTCTTC
CDR3 protein: CASSLVPLAGAQNEQFF

V gene: TRBV15
clone size: -
J gene: TRBJ2-7
D gene: TRBD2
CDR3 DNA: TGTGCCACCAGCAGAATTGGACTAGCGGGAGTCTACGAGCAGTACTTC
CDR3 protein: CATSRIGLAGVYEQYF

V gene: TRBV18
clone size: -
J gene: TRBJ2-7
D gene: -
CDR3 DNA: TGTGCCAGCTCATATACACAGGGCCGCGAGCAGTACTTC
CDR3 protein: CASSYTQGREQYF

V gene: TRBV28
clone size: -
J gene: TRBJ2-1
D gene: TRBD2
CDR3 DNA: TGTGCCAGCAAGGAGCCTAGCGGGGGTAACAATGAGCAGTTCTTC
CDR3 protein: CASKEPSGGNNEQFF

V gene: TRBV19
clone size: once
J gene: TRBJ1-3
D gene: TRBD1
CDR3 DNA: TGTGCCAGTAGTCCGGACCTGACAGGGGGAAACACCATATATTTT
CDR3 protein: CASSPDLTGGNTIYF

V gene: TRBV19
clone size: -
J gene: TRBJ2-1
D gene: -
CDR3 DNA: TGTGCCACCACCCCGCGACAATACAATGAGCAGTTCTTC
CDR3 protein: CATTPRQYNEQFF

V gene: TRBV5-1
clone size: -
J gene: TRBJ2-1
D gene: TRBD2
CDR3 DNA: TGCGCCAGCAGCTTTGACGTGTTGCCGGGACTACAGAATAATGAGCAGTTCTTC
CDR3 protein: CASSFDVLPGLQNNEQFF

V gene: TRBV30
clone size: once
J gene: TRBJ2-7
D gene: TRBD1
CDR3 DNA: TGTGCCTGGAGTTCCGGGACAGGGTTATCCGAGCAGTACTTC
CDR3 protein: CAWSSGTGLSEQYF

V gene: TRBV19
clone size: -
J gene: TRBJ2-2
D gene: TRBD1
CDR3 DNA: TGTGCCAGTACCGAACACAGGGGGCAGTCCGGGGAGCTGTTTTTT
CDR3 protein: CASTEHRGQSGELFF

V gene: TRBV5-1
clone size: -
J gene: TRBJ1-4
D gene: TRBD1
CDR3 DNA: TGCGCCAGCAGTTATTACTTCGGGACAGGGGTTAATGAAAAACTGTTTTTT
CDR3 protein: CASSYYFGTGVNEKLFF

V gene: TRBV7-9
clone size: -
J gene: TRBJ2-1
D gene: TRBD1
CDR3 DNA: TGTGCCAGCAGCTCCCCCCGGACAGGGGGGTACAATGAGCAGTTCTTC
CDR3 protein: CASSSPRTGGYNEQFF

V gene: TRBV28
clone size: -
J gene: TRBJ1-2
D gene: -
CDR3 DNA: TGTGCCAGCACCGAAAGGCAGGGTCTAAACTATGGCTACACCTTC
CDR3 protein: CASTERQGLNYGYTF

V gene: TRBV5-4
clone size: -
J gene: TRBJ2-7
D gene: -
CDR3 DNA: TGTGCCAGCAGCGCCGGAAGGGACAACACCTACGAGCAGTACTTC
CDR3 protein: CASSAGRDNTYEQYF

V gene: TRBV19
clone size: -
J gene: TRBJ1-2
D gene: -
CDR3 DNA: TGTGCCAGTAGTTTACCGAGTAACTATGGCTACACCTTC
CDR3 protein: CASSLPSNYGYTF

V gene: TRBV11-2
clone size: few
J gene: TRBJ2-2
D gene: TRBD2
CDR3 DNA: TGTGCCAGCAGCTTAGAAAGCCTAGCGGGAAGGGTCGGGGAGCTGTTTTTT
CDR3 protein: CASSLESLAGRVGELFF

V gene: TRBV5-1
clone size: -
J gene: TRBJ2-3
D gene: -
CDR3 DNA: TGCGCCAGCAGCTTGGGCAGGAATATGAACACAGATACGCAGTATTTT
CDR3 protein: CASSLGRNMNTDTQYF

V gene: TRBV28
clone size: -
J gene: TRBJ2-7
D gene: TRBD2
CDR3 DNA: TGTGCCAGCAACGAGCGGGAGTTCGGAGAGCAGTACTTC
CDR3 protein: CASNEREFGEQYF

V gene: TRBV6-1
clone size: -
J gene: TRBJ2-3
D gene: -
CDR3 DNA: TGTGCCAGCAGGCGGTCGGGATTCGGAGATACGCAGTATTTT
CDR3 protein: CASRRSGFGDTQYF

V gene: TRBV10-3
clone size: -
J gene: TRBJ2-3
D gene: TRBD2
CDR3 DNA: TGTGCCATCAGGGTTAGCGGGATCACAGATACGCAGTATTTT
CDR3 protein: CAIRVSGITDTQYF

V gene: TRBV4-1
clone size: few
J gene: TRBJ2-3
D gene: -
CDR3 DNA: TGCGCCAGCAGCCAAGGACAGGCGCAGTATTTT
CDR3 protein: CASSQGQAQYF

V gene: TRBV30
clone size: -
J gene: TRBJ1-1
D gene: TRBD1
CDR3 DNA: TGTGCCTCCGCGAAGGTTACAGGGGACACTGAAGCTTTCTTT
CDR3 protein: CASAKVTGDTEAFF

V gene: TRBV30
clone size: -
J gene: TRBJ1-6
D gene: -
CDR3 DNA: TGTGCCTGGAGTAGTGGCAGGGAAATGGGAAGCTCCTATAATTCACCCCTCCACTTT
CDR3 protein: CAWSSGREMGSSYNSPLHF

V gene: TRBV18
clone size: -
J gene: TRBJ2-5
D gene: TRBD1
CDR3 DNA: TGTGCCAGCTCACCACCGGGACAGGGGGCTGGAGAGACCCAGTACTTC
CDR3 protein: CASSPPGQGAGETQYF

V gene: TRBV6-5
clone size: -
J gene: TRBJ1-5
D gene: -
CDR3 DNA: TGTGCCAGCACCCAACCCCCGCGGGATCAGCCCCAGCATTTT
CDR3 protein: CASTQPPRDQPQHF

V gene: TRBV14
clone size: -
J gene: TRBJ2-7
D gene: TRBD1
CDR3 DNA: TGTGCCAGCAGCCAAGAAACCGGGACAGCCTACGAGCAGTACTTC
CDR3 protein: CASSQETGTAYEQYF